This T cell receptor (beta chain) came from a study of blood T cell repertoires in COVID-19. Study-level background: PBMCs, B-cell-depleted T cells, or T cells were the source of the cDNA or gDNA that made up the material.

Generated by immunoSEQ multiplex PCR, the TCRdb table keeps only in-frame clones and is missing some. The sample carries hundreds of thousands of clones, 88% recorded once. Germline loops: CDR1 SGHVS, CDR2 FQNEAQ. The length of the CDR3 is 15 residues. V shed 1 base, J shed 3 bases, and the junction held 3 bases outside the gene matches. The receptor was derived from a woman between 18 and 29 years old who had been exposed to COVID-19. Sequencing input: PBMCs or T cells enriched from blood (not recorded which). J is TRBJ2-7 and V is TRBV7-8; 10 bases match TRBD1. The CDR3 bases are TGTGCCAGCAGCTTAGGGACAGGGGGTTTCTACGAGCAGTACTTC. This gives the protein CASSLGTGGFYEQYF. Full variable domain (missing parts from reference TRBV7-8 and TRBJ2-7): GAGVSQSPRYKVAKRGQDVALRCDPISGHVSLFWYQQALGQGPEFLTYFQNEAQLDKSGLPSDRFFAERPEGSVSTLKIQRTQQEDSAVYLCASSLGTGGFYEQYFGPGTRLTVT.